The 27 T cell receptor beta chains below all came from one sample that was sequenced in a study of a mutant IDH1 vaccine in newly diagnosed glioma. Antigen specificity for these receptors is unknown. Time point described: week 11, during vaccination. A single vaccine dose contained 300 ug of mutant IDH1 20-mer peptide, and topical imiquimod was used with it. Sequencing used immunoSEQ multiplex PCR; TCRdb keeps in-frame clones, though not all of them. The sample holds roughly 61,000 clones, 80% seen once. The sequences come from PBMCs, collected from a glioma patient whose treatment included an IDH1 peptide vaccine. These receptors all stem from a man over 45 with glioma.

This clone was recorded only once. The chain recombines TRBV27 with TRBJ1-1; D uncertain. V was trimmed by 5 bases and J by 0 bases, leaving 19 bases between them. The CDR3 totals 17 residues. The V gene's germline CDR1 is MNHEY and CDR2 SMNVEV (reference sequence). The CDR3 bases are TGTGCCAGCAGTCTCAACAGTGATCGGTATTTGAACACTGAAGCTTTCTTT. Its protein is CASSLNSDRYLNTEAFF.

This clone was seen once. This chain connects TRBV9 to TRBJ1-4; 7 bases align to TRBD1. Losses at the gene ends were 0 bases for V and 7 bases for J; bases not matched to a gene: 9. Germline V gene sequence: CDR1 SGDLS, CDR2 YYNGEE. The CDR3 spans 16 residues. For the CDR3, the DNA is TGTGCCAGCAGCGTAGCCCCACAGGGGCGGGTTGAAAAACTGTTTTTT. Translating it yields CASSVAPQGRVEKLFF.

V is TRBV30 and J is TRBJ1-6; 7 bases line up with TRBD1. From germline, CDR1 is GTSNPN and CDR2 SVGIG (reference sequence). Trimming removed 0 bases from V and 9 bases from J; junction bases left unmatched: 8. This CDR3 contains 15 residues. The CDR3 protein is CAWSVKGAKGSPLHF. In DNA, the CDR3 is TGTGCCTGGAGTGTCAAGGGGGCAAAAGGTTCACCCCTCCACTTT.

The chain combines TRBV5-4 with TRBJ1-1; 8 bases agree with TRBD1. CDR3 size: 15 residues. The germline V gene encodes CDR1 SGHNT and CDR2 YYREEE (reference sequence). V shed 4 bases and J 7 bases; nucleotides not matched to a gene: 12. This CDR3 reads CASSDTLRGQDEAFF. As DNA, the CDR3 is TGTGCCAGCAGCGATACCCTCAGGGGGCAGGATGAAGCTTTCTTT.

This clone has only a few counts. The chain combines TRBV6-5 with TRBJ1-5; D possibly corresponds to TRBD1 (5 bases). The length of the CDR3 is 14 residues. V lost 5 bases and J 5 bases, leaving 13 bases between the germline ends. CDR1 is MNHEY, CDR2 SVGAGI, per germline. The chain's CDR3 is CASSRTGADQPQHF. The CDR3 DNA follows: TGTGCCAGCAGTCGAACAGGAGCCGATCAGCCCCAGCATTTT.

J is TRBJ1-2 and V is TRBV9; weak D call: TRBD1 (5 bases). Germline lookup yields CDR1 SGDLS and CDR2 YYNGEE. The CDR3 sequence is 15 residues long. Trimming cost V 3 bases and J 4 bases, with 16 bases left between them. Written as DNA, the CDR3 is TGTGCCAGCAGCGAGGGGCCGGAAGGCCGCTATGGCTACACCTTC. Amino acids: CASSEGPEGRYGYTF.

The chain has TRBV7-7 and TRBJ2-2, with D perhaps matching TRBD2 (6 bases). The length of the CDR3 is 14 residues. V was clipped by 4 bases and J by 7 bases, with 13 bases between them. Germline V gene sequence: CDR1 SSHAT, CDR2 FNYEAQ (reference sequence). The CDR3 protein is CASSSSGGYGELFF. For the CDR3, the DNA is TGTGCCAGCAGCTCCTCAGGAGGGTACGGGGAGCTGTTTTTT.

The chain has TRBV7-2 and TRBJ2-3, with D perhaps matching TRBD1 (6 bases). The CDR3 covers 16 residues. V lost 2 bases, J lost 8 bases, and 20 bases lay in between. Germline V gene lookup returns CDR1 SGHTA and CDR2 FQGNSA. In DNA, the CDR3 is TGTGCCAGCAGCTTAAGTAGTGGGGATGAAGGGGGTACGCAGTATTTT. Its protein product is CASSLSSGDEGGTQYF.

This chain connects TRBV7-2 to TRBJ1-6; D gene uncertain. CDR1 and CDR2 (germline): SGHTA, FQGNSA. Trimming left V 7 bases short and J 9 bases short, with 16 bases between. The CDR3 extends over 14 amino acids. CDR3 residues: CASTERVWSSPLHF. The CDR3 nucleotides read TGTGCCAGCACCGAGAGGGTTTGGAGTTCACCCCTCCACTTT.

V gene TRBV7-8 combines with J gene TRBJ2-1; 10 bases match TRBD2. The CDR3 runs 15 residues. V was pared by 5 bases and J by 3 bases, with 4 bases of the junction left unmatched. Germline CDR1 is SGHVS and CDR2 is FQNEAQ. The CDR3 is CASSALAGIYNEQFF. CDR3 nucleotide sequence: TGTGCCAGCAGCGCACTAGCGGGAATCTACAATGAGCAGTTCTTC.

This sequence joins TRBV29-1 and TRBJ2-7; TRBD1 matches 9 bases. With V trimmed by 6 bases and J by 6 bases, 6 bases remained unmatched. There are 12 residues in the CDR3. CDR1 and CDR2 from the germline V gene are SQVTM and ANQGSEA. CDR3 sequence reads: CSVWGQGSEQYF. CDR3 coding DNA: TGCAGCGTGTGGGGACAGGGTTCCGAGCAGTACTTC.

V gene TRBV30 combines with J gene TRBJ2-7; no clear D. CDR1 is GTSNPN and CDR2 is SVGIG in the germline V gene (reference sequence). The length of the CDR3 is 12 residues. The ends were cut back, 2 bases at V and 6 bases at J, with 11 bases in the middle. CDR3: CAWSRGVGEQYF. The CDR3, as DNA: TGTGCCTGGAGTCGTGGGGTTGGCGAGCAGTACTTC.

The chain uses TRBV18 and TRBJ1-5; weak D call: TRBD1 (6 bases). The V end was cut by 2 bases, the J end by 0 bases, with 17 bases between. Germline CDR1 KGHSH, CDR2 LQKENI. This CDR3 is built from 18 residues. CDR3 region: CASSPGGGGLYSNQPQHF. The CDR3 nucleotides read TGTGCCAGCTCACCAGGGGGAGGGGGATTGTATAGCAATCAGCCCCAGCATTTT.

The chain joins TRBV9 to TRBJ2-7; D is possibly TRBD1 or TRBD2 (5 bases each). This CDR3 spans 13 amino acids. V gave up 0 bases and J gave up 6 bases, with 10 bases separating them. CDR1 SGDLS and CDR2 YYNGEE come from the germline V gene. The CDR3 DNA sequence: TGTGCCAGCAGCGTAGAAGTTGGGGGCGAGCAGTACTTC. Translation gives CASSVEVGGEQYF.

This chain uses TRBV15 with TRBJ1-1; D is ambiguous. The CDR3 loop spans 13 amino acids. Germline V gene data show CDR1 as LNHNV and CDR2 as YYDKDF (reference sequence). Trimming cost V 0 bases and J 11 bases, with 13 bases left between them. The DNA of the CDR3 is TGTGCCACCAGCAGAGACTATCATTATCCTGCTTTCTTT. Amino acid sequence: CATSRDYHYPAFF.

The chain links TRBV28 to TRBJ1-5; D not resolved. The germline V gene encodes CDR1 MDHEN and CDR2 SYDVKM. The CDR3 is made up of 14 amino acids. V was pared by 0 bases and J by 5 bases, with 8 bases between. The CDR3 region is CASSLWMADQPQHF. The DNA for the CDR3 is TGTGCCAGCAGTTTATGGATGGCAGATCAGCCCCAGCATTTT. The complete variable domain, with remaining parts taken from reference TRBV28 and TRBJ1-5, reads DVKVTQSSRYLVKRTGEKVFLECVQDMDHENMFWYRQDPGLGLRLIYFSYDVKMKEKGDIPEGYSVSREKKERFSLILESASTNQTSMYLCASSLWMADQPQHFGDGTRLSIL.

The chain has TRBV6-5 and TRBJ2-5; D remains ambiguous. CDR1 is MNHEY, CDR2 SVGAGI, per germline. The CDR3 is 11 residues long. Deletions cut 2 bases from V and 5 bases from J, with 3 bases between. Written as DNA, the CDR3 is TGTGCCAGCAGTTACGTGGAGACCCAGTACTTC. It codes for CASSYVETQYF.

V usage is TRBV6-5 and J usage is TRBJ2-3; D possibly corresponds to TRBD2 (6 bases). CDR3 length: 14 residues. The V and J ends lost 2 bases and 4 bases respectively, with 10 bases between them. The germline CDR1 and CDR2 sequences are MNHEY and SVGAGI. CDR3 bases: TGTGCCAGCAGTTACCCTGGGACTCCAGATACGCAGTATTTT. Translated, it gives CASSYPGTPDTQYF.

This clone showed up just once. The chain couples TRBV7-2 to TRBJ2-7, with D possibly TRBD2 on 6 matching bases. The CDR3 extends over 16 amino acids. V was shortened by 2 bases and J by 1 base, with 15 bases between the two germline ends. From germline, CDR1 is SGHTA and CDR2 FQGNSA. The CDR3: CASSLPGGASSYEQYF. The DNA of the CDR3 is TGTGCCAGCAGCTTACCCGGAGGGGCATCTTCCTACGAGCAGTACTTC.

This chain joins TRBV2 and TRBJ1-6; D is perhaps TRBD1 (6 bases). With 4 bases removed from V and 6 bases from J, the gap between germline ends came to 13 bases. Germline CDR1 and CDR2: SNHLY and FYNNEI. The length of the CDR3 is 15 residues. Here the CDR3 reads CASSGRTEVNSPLHF. DNA for the CDR3: TGTGCCAGCAGTGGGAGGACAGAAGTTAATTCACCCCTCCACTTT.

This clone showed up just once. The rearrangement uses TRBV28 and TRBJ2-7; no definite D call. This CDR3 is 13 amino acids long. Trimming removed 3 bases at V and 0 bases at J, with 6 bases between. Germline V gives CDR1 MDHEN, CDR2 SYDVKM. The CDR3 DNA is TGTGCCAGCAGTTTCCCCTCCTCCTACGAGCAGTACTTC. It specifies CASSFPSSYEQYF.

CDR3 DNA sequence: TGTGCCAGCAGATTCCGGGACTACAACAATGAGCAGTTCTTC. This encodes CASRFRDYNNEQFF. The genes are TRBV2 and TRBJ2-1, with TRBD2 identical over 7 bases. Germline lookup yields CDR1 SNHLY and CDR2 FYNNEI. The length of the CDR3 is 14 residues. The V segment lost 6 bases and the J segment 5 bases; nucleotides outside the gene matches: 7.

The chain uses TRBV11-2 and TRBJ1-6; D uncertain. The germline V and J ends were trimmed by 5 bases and 4 bases, with 15 bases remaining between them. CDR3 length equals 16 residues. Germline V lookup: CDR1 SGHAT, CDR2 FQNNGV. Here the CDR3 DNA reads TGTGCCAGCAGCCCCGGGTGGGGTGGATATAATTCACCCCTCCACTTT. It specifies CASSPGWGGYNSPLHF.

This clone was observed a single time. The chain has TRBV7-8 and TRBJ2-7; no definite D call. This CDR3 region has 15 residues. Germline loops: CDR1 SGHVS, CDR2 FQNEAQ. Trimming pared 5 bases from V and 0 bases from J, leaving 14 bases between. In DNA form, the CDR3 reads TGTGCCAGCAGCACCCTGACAACCCTCTCCTACGAGCAGTACTTC. Translated, it gives CASSTLTTLSYEQYF.

This clone was seen a handful of times. This chain links TRBV20-1 with TRBJ1-4; TRBD1 might be the D (6 bases). Germline assignment: CDR1 DFQATT and CDR2 SNEGSKA (reference sequence). The CDR3 extends over 11 amino acids. CDR3 DNA: TGCCCCAGGAGGGGGACTGAAAAACTGTTTTTT. Translation: CPRRGTEKLFF.

This chain joins TRBV11-3 and TRBJ1-5; the D is unclear. Trimming took 2 bases from V and 4 from J, leaving 12 bases between them. The CDR3 runs 15 residues. The germline V gene has CDR1 SGHNT and CDR2 YENEEA. Here the CDR3 DNA reads TGTGCCAGCAGCTTAATGAGTCGAGGGAATCAGCCCCAGCATTTT. Its protein product is CASSLMSRGNQPQHF.

This clone appeared a few times. The chain couples TRBV14 to TRBJ1-2; 7 bases match TRBD1. With 4 bases clipped from V and 7 bases from J, the junction kept 15 bases outside the gene matches. Germline CDR1 and CDR2: SGHDN and FVKESK. The CDR3 length is 16 residues. Written as DNA, the CDR3 is TGTGCCAGCAGCCGGGAGCTGGGACAGACGACAAGTGGCTACACCTTC. The encoded protein is CASSRELGQTTSGYTF.